The TCR beta chain under discussion was sequenced for a study of blood T cell repertoires in COVID-19. The wider study: The study drew acute and convalescent COVID-19 samples from the United States, Italy and Spain. T cells, B-cell-depleted T cells, or PBMCs provided the cDNA or gDNA that served as material.

This clone has a single count. Authors' processing steps: Using reference gene primer amplification, nucleated cell counts were estimated. Assay used: immunoSEQ multiplex PCR; TCRdb lists only in-frame clones, some missing. V, J and clone size reflect that table, while D and trimming were determined from the DNA. Of about 70,000 clones listed, 88% are singletons. This CDR3 has 17 residues. Germline CDR1 and CDR2: LGHDT and YNNKEL (reference sequence). J lost 5 bases, V lost 0 bases, and 11 bases had no gene match. The chain is built from TRBV3-1 (or the pseudogene TRBV3-2) and TRBJ2-5; the match to TRBD2 covers 8 bases. Sequenced material: peripheral blood. The receptor's source is a human donor in a cohort sampled during active COVID-19. In DNA form, the CDR3 reads TGTGCCAGCAGCCAAGACTCCCCAGGACTAGCCGGGGAGACCCAGTACTTC. Protein sequence: CASSQDSPGLAGETQYF.